The following is a TCR beta chain sequence with its context. Clones were read by immunoSEQ multiplex PCR, and TCRdb kept only the in-frame ones, dropping some. The top ten clones hold around 10% of a sample with tens of thousands of clones, 80% of them seen once. The V gene end was trimmed by 4 bases and the J gene end by 8 bases; junction bases not matched to a gene: 4. Germline assignment: CDR1 GTSNPN and CDR2 SVGIG (reference sequence). This CDR3 has 12 amino acids. This sample stems from a study of control samples from healthy donors and cancer patients. The sample was blood. The clonotype originates from a man between 65 and 80 years old in good health. V is TRBV30 and J is TRBJ1-4; 7 bases fit TRBD1. The CDR3 region has the DNA TGTGCCTGGAACAGGGGAAGAGAAAAACTGTTTTTT. Protein product: CAWNRGREKLFF.